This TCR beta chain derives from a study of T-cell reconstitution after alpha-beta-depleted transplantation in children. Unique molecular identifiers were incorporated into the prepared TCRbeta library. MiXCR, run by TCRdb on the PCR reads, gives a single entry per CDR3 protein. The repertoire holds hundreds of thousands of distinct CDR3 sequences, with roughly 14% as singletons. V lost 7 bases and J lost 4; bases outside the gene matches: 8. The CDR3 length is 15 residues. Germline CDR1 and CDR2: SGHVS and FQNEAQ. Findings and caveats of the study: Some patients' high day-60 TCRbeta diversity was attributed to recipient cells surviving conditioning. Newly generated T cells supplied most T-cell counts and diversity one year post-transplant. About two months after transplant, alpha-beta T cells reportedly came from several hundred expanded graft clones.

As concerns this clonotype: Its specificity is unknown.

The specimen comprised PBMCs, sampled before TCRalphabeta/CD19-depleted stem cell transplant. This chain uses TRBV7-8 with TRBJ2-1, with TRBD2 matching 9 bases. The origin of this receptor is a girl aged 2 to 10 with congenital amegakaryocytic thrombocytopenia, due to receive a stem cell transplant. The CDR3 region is CASMRGGGEYNEQFF. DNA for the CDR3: TGTGCCAGCATGAGGGGCGGGGGGGAGTACAATGAGCAGTTCTTC.